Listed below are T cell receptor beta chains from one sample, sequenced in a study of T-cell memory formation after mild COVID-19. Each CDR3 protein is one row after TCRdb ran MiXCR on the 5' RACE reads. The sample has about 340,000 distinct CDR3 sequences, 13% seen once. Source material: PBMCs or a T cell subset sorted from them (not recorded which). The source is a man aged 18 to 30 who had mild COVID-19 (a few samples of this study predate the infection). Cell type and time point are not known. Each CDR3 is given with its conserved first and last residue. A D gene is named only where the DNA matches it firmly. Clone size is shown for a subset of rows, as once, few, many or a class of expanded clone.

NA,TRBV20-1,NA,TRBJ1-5,CSATDPAGQPQHF,TGCAGTGCTACGGACCCGGCGGGTCAGCCCCAGCATTTT
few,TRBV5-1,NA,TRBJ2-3,CASSLESPFTDTQYF,TGCGCCAGCAGCTTGGAATCACCCTTCACAGATACGCAGTATTTT
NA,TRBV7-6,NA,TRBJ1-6,CASSLAPGDNSPLHF,TGTGCCAGCAGCTTAGCCCCAGGGGATAATTCACCCCTCCACTTT
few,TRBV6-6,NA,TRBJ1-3,CASTETTQGNTIYF,TGTGCCAGCACCGAAACCACCCAGGGGAACACCATATATTTT
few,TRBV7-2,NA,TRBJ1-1,CASSLAPSMNTEAFF,TGTGCCAGCAGCTTAGCGCCGTCGATGAACACTGAAGCTTTCTTT
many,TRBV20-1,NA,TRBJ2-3,CSARVGGGSSTDTQYF,TGCAGTGCTAGAGTAGGTGGCGGTTCTAGCACAGATACGCAGTATTTT
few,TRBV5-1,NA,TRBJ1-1,CASSQEIFSVTEAFF,TGCGCCAGCAGCCAGGAAATATTCTCGGTGACTGAAGCTTTCTTT
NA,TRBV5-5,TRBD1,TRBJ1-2,CASSMRLPGQGGYTF,TGTGCCAGCAGCATGAGGCTTCCGGGACAGGGTGGCTACACCTTC
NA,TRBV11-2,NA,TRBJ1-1,CASSFTDASEAFF,TGTGCCAGCAGCTTCACTGACGCAAGTGAAGCTTTCTTT
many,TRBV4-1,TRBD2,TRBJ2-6,CASSQDSSGGAYGANVLTF,TGCGCCAGCAGCCAAGATTCTAGCGGGGGGGCCTATGGGGCCAACGTCCTGACTTTC
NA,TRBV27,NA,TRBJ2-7,CASSLTPTDYEQYF,TGTGCCAGCAGTTTGACACCGACGGACTACGAGCAGTACTTC
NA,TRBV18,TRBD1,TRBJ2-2,CASSADRTIGELFF,TGTGCCAGCTCAGCGGACAGGACCATCGGGGAGCTGTTTTTT
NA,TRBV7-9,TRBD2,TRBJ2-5,CASSVAGGNPSRTQYF,TGTGCCAGCAGCGTAGCGGGGGGCAACCCGAGTCGGACCCAGTACTTC
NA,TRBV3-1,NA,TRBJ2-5,CASSARDSPETQYF,TGTGCCAGCAGCGCCCGGGACTCACCAGAGACCCAGTACTTC
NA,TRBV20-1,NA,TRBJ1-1,CSARTRGKGEAFF,TGCAGTGCTAGAACCCGGGGGAAGGGTGAAGCTTTCTTT
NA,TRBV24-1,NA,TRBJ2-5,CATSDFRGPRETQYF,TGTGCCACCAGTGATTTCCGGGGCCCTCGAGAGACCCAGTACTTC